The TCR beta chain under discussion was sequenced for a study of blood T cell repertoires in COVID-19. Whole-study context: Samples representing acute and convalescent COVID-19 were sourced from the United States, Italy and Spain.

Germline V gene lookup returns CDR1 LGHDT and CDR2 YNNKEL (reference sequence). Unmatched junction bases numbered 6, after V lost 1 base and J lost 0 bases. This CDR3 is 16 amino acids long. This clone was picked up a small number of times. Assay: immunoSEQ multiplex PCR; the TCRdb copy retains only in-frame clones and omits some. Of over 300,000 clones in the sample, around 90% were seen once. All enrollees were about 18 to 100 years old and from 20 to 25 US areas. Before being deemed recovered, Cohort 3 donors had two negative PCRs, clearance, or symptom resolution. This receptor was taken from a woman between 25 and 40 years old who had recovered from COVID-19. The sequencing input was PBMCs or T cells enriched from blood (not recorded which). The chain has TRBV3-1 (or the pseudogene TRBV3-2) and TRBJ2-7, with 7 bases matching TRBD2. Written as DNA, the CDR3 is TGTGCCAGCAGCCAAGTCGGGCGGGGGAGCTCCTACGAGCAGTACTTC. This gives the protein CASSQVGRGSSYEQYF.